This TCR beta chain was found in a study of T cell repertoires in cytomegalovirus infection. Overall study: Matching HLA type, along with CMV infection, was indicated by public TCR beta signatures.

This clonotype came up a few times. Its matching antigen is unknown. Study observations and caveats: Adding up the frequency of public TCR beta families identified people who carried CMV plus the relevant HLA. In two of eight donors, the top clonotype was HLA-C-restricted CMV-specific.

This CDR3 is built from 18 residues. From germline, CDR1 is SGHTA and CDR2 FQGTGA. The ends lost 4 bases at V and 1 base at J; junction bases unmatched: 9. MiXCR, run by TCRdb on the reads, gives a single entry per CDR3 protein. The data hold about 180,000 distinct CDR3 sequences, with about 15% observed a single time. Material: PBMCs. This receptor was obtained from a human donor in good health (CMV status not recorded). Some clones in this sample may be carry-over from other donors' samples. The rearrangement joins TRBV7-3 to TRBJ2-6; 8 bases line up with TRBD1. The CDR3 coding sequence is TGTGCCAGCAGCTCCTCTCCAGGGGGCTGGTCTGGGGCCAACGTCCTGACTTTC. Translated: CASSSSPGGWSGANVLTF. The full variable domain, its missing parts supplied by reference TRBV7-3 and TRBJ2-6, is GAGVSQTPSNKVTEKGKYVELRCDPISGHTALYWYRQSLGQGPEFLIYFQGTGAADDSGLPNDRFFAVRPEGSVSTLKIQRTERGDSAVYLCASSSSPGGWSGANVLTFGAGSRLTVL.